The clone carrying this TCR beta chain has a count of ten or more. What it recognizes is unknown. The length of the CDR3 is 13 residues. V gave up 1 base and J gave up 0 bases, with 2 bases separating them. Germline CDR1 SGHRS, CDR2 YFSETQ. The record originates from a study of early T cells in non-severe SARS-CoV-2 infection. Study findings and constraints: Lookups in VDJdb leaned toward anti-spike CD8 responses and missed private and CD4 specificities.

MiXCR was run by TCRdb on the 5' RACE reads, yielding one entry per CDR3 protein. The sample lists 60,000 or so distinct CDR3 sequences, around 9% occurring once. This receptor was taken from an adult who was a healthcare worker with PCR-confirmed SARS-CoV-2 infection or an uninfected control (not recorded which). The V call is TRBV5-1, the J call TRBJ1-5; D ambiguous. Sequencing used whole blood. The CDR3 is CASSLYSNQPQHF. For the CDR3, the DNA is TGCGCCAGCAGCTTGTATAGCAATCAGCCCCAGCATTTT. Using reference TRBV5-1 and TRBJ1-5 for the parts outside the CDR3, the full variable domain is KAGVTQTPRYLIKTRGQQVTLSCSPISGHRSVSWYQQTPGQGLQFLFEYFSETQRNKGNFPGRFSGRQFSNSRSEMNVSTLELGDSALYLCASSLYSNQPQHFGDGTRLSIL.